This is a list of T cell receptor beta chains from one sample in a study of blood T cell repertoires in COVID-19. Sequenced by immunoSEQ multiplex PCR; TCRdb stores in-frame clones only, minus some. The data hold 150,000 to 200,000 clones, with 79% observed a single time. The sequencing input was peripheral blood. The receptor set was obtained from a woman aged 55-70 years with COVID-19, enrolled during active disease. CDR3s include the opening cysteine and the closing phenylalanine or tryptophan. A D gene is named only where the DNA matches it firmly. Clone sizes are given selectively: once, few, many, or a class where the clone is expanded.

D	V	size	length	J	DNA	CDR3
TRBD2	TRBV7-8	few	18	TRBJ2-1	TGTGCCAGCAGCTCAGACGGGGTGCGGAGCGGGAGACGGGCTGAGCAGTTCTTC	CASSSDGVRSGRRAEQFF
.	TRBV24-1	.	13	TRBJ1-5	TGTGCCACCAGTGTCGGGGAACGGCAGCCCCAGCATTTT	CATSVGERQPQHF
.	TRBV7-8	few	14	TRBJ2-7	TGTGCCAGCAGCTTCAGGACTCCACCCTACGAGCAGTACTTC	CASSFRTPPYEQYF
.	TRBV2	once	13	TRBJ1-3	TGTGCCAGCACGGGGGATTCTGGAAACACCATATATTTT	CASTGDSGNTIYF
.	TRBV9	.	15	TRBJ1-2	TGTGCCAGCAGCGTAGGAGGGGGAGAAATCTATGGCTACACCTTC	CASSVGGGEIYGYTF
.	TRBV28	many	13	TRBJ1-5	TGTGCCAGTAAAGAGGCCGGCAATCAGCCCCAGCATTTT	CASKEAGNQPQHF
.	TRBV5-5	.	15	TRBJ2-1	TGTGCCACCAATCACGTCGGACAGGGAGGGAATGAGCAGTTCTTC	CATNHVGQGGNEQFF
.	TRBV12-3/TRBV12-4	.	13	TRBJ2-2	TGTGCCAGCAGTTTTAGCGTCTCCGGGGAGCTGTTTTTT	CASSFSVSGELFF
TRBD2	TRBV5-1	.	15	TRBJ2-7	TGCGCCAGCAGCTTGGAGCCTAGCGGGTACTACGAGCAGTACTTC	CASSLEPSGYYEQYF
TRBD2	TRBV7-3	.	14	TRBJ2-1	TGTGCCAGCAGTCACGGGACTAGTTACAATGAGCAGTTCTTC	CASSHGTSYNEQFF
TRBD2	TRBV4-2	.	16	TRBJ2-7	TGTGCCAGCAGCCAAGATGTAACTAGCGGGATCTACGAGCAGTACTTC	CASSQDVTSGIYEQYF
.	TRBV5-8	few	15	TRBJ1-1	TGTGCCAGCAGCCCTGGGTCCTTCGGGGACACTGAAGCTTTCTTT	CASSPGSFGDTEAFF
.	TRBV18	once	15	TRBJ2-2	TGTGCCAGCTCACCACTACAGGGTGGGACCGGGGAGCTGTTTTTT	CASSPLQGGTGELFF
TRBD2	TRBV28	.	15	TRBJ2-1	TGTGCCAGCAGTCCCGGGACTAGCGGGACGGGGGAGCAGTTCTTC	CASSPGTSGTGEQFF
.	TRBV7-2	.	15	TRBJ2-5	TGTGCCAGCAGCTTAGCGGCTAGCGCGCAAGAGACCCAGTACTTC	CASSLAASAQETQYF
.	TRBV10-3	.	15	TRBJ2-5	TGTGCCATCAGTGAGTCGAGGGGGATCGGAGAGACCCAGTACTTC	CAISESRGIGETQYF
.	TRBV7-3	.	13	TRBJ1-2	TGTGCCAGCAGCTTATCAGGGTTAGATGGCTACACCTTC	CASSLSGLDGYTF
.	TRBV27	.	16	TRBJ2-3	TGTGCCAGCAGTTTTATTGGTTTGGGAGGAACAGATACGCAGTATTTT	CASSFIGLGGTDTQYF
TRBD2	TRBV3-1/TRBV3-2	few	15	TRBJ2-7	TGTGCCAGCAGCTCACAACCGCTAGCGGGAGGGCCCCAGTACTTC	CASSSQPLAGGPQYF
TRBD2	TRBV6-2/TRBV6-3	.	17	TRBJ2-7	TGTGCCAGCAGTTACAGTACTAGCGGGAGCATACCGAGAGAGCAGTACTTC	CASSYSTSGSIPREQYF
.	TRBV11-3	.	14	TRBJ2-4	TGTGCCAGCAGCTTAGGAGCCTCGGGTGACATTCAGTACTTC	CASSLGASGDIQYF
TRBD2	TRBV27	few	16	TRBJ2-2	TGTGCCAGCCGACTAGCGGGAGGTCCGAACACCGGGGAGCTGTTTTTT	CASRLAGGPNTGELFF
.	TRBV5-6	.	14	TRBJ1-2	TGTGCCAGCAGCCGGCAGACAGTGAACTATGGCTACACCTTC	CASSRQTVNYGYTF
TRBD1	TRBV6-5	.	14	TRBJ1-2	TGTGCCAGCAGCCAGGGGGTGGGAGGCTATGGCTACACCTTC	CASSQGVGGYGYTF
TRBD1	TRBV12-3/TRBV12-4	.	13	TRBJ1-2	TGTGCCAGCAGTTGGACAGGAAGCTATGGCTACACCTTC	CASSWTGSYGYTF
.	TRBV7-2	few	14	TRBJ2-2	TGTGCCAGCAGCTTTGGTAGCAAGGCCGGGGAGCTGTTTTTT	CASSFGSKAGELFF
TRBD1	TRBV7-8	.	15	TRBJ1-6	TGTGCCAGCAGCTCGGACAGGGCCAGTAATTCACCCCTCCACTTT	CASSSDRASNSPLHF
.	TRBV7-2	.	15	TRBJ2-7	TGTGCCAGCAGCTCCCAGGGCCGTCAGTCCTACGAGCAGTACTTC	CASSSQGRQSYEQYF
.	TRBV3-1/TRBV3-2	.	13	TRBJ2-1	TGTGCCAGCAGCCAAGAGTCGTACAATGAGCAGTTCTTC	CASSQESYNEQFF
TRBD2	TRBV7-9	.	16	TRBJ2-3	TGTGCCAGCAGCTTAGGTCCTAGCGGAAGCACAGATACGCAGTATTTT	CASSLGPSGSTDTQYF
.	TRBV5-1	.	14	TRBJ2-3	TGCGCCAGCAGCGGATCGACAGGAAAAGATACGCAGTATTTT	CASSGSTGKDTQYF
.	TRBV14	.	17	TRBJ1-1	TGTGCCAGCAGCCAAGATAGGTTGGGGTTCAGGAGGGCTGAAGCTTTCTTT	CASSQDRLGFRRAEAFF
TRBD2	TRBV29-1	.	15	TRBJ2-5	TGCAGCGTAGAAACTAGCGGGAGCCGCCAAGAGACCCAGTACTTC	CSVETSGSRQETQYF
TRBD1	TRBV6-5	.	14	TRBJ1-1	TGTGCCAGCAGCTCTCGGGACAGCAACACTGAAGCTTTCTTT	CASSSRDSNTEAFF
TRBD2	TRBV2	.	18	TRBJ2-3	TGTGCCAGCAGTGAAAAAGGGACTAGCGGGGGGTTCACAGATACGCAGTATTTT	CASSEKGTSGGFTDTQYF
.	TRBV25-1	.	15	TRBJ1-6	TGTGCCAGCACCATTGGGGGGGCGAGAAATTCACCCCTCCACTTT	CASTIGGARNSPLHF
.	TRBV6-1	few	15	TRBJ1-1	TGTGCCAGCAGTGAACTTGGCAGGTCGAACACTGAAGCTTTCTTT	CASSELGRSNTEAFF
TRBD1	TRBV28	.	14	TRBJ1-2	TGTGCCAGCAGCTTAGGGGGCGCAAACTATGGCTACACCTTC	CASSLGGANYGYTF
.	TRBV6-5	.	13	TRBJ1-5	TGTGCCAGCAATTCAGATTTTAATCAGCCCCAGCATTTT	CASNSDFNQPQHF
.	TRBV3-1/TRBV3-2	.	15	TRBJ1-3	TGTGCCAGCAGCCAAGTGGCGGTCTCTGGAAACACCATATATTTT	CASSQVAVSGNTIYF
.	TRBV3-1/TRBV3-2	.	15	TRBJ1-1	TGTGCCAGCAGCCCTGGGAGGGGAGGGCACACTGAAGCTTTCTTT	CASSPGRGGHTEAFF
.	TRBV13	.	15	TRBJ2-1	TGTGCCAGCAGCTCCACCCGGGACAACGACAATGAGCAGTTCTTC	CASSSTRDNDNEQFF
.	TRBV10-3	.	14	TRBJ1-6	TGTGCCATCAGTAGGCGAGAAGGGGATTCACCCCTCCACTTT	CAISRREGDSPLHF
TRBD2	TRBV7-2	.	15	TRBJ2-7	TGTGCCAGCAGCTTATCAGCTAGCGGGACCTACGAGCAGTACTTC	CASSLSASGTYEQYF
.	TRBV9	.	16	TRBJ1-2	TGTGCCAGCAGCCAGTCGGGGGTCTCCTTCTTCTATGGCTACACCTTC	CASSQSGVSFFYGYTF
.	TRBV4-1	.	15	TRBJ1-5	TGCGCCAGCAGCCAAGATACGGGGGGCTGGCAGCCCCAGCATTTT	CASSQDTGGWQPQHF
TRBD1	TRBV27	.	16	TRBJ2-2	TGTGCCAGCAGTCCCAAAACAGGGGTAAACACCGGGGAGCTGTTTTTT	CASSPKTGVNTGELFF
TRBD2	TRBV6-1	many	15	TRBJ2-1	TGTGCCAGCAGTGAAAGCGGGGGGGCCTACAATGAGCAGTTCTTC	CASSESGGAYNEQFF
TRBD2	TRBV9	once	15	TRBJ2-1	TGTGCCAGCAGCGTAGTAAGCGGGAGCTACAATGAGCAGTTCTTC	CASSVVSGSYNEQFF
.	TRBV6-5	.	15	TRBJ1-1	TGTGCCAGCAGTCAGACCGGGACAACAAACACTGAAGCTTTCTTT	CASSQTGTTNTEAFF
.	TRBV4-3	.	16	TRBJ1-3	TGCGCCAGCAGCCAAGTTCCGGGGGAAACTGGAAACACCATATATTTT	CASSQVPGETGNTIYF
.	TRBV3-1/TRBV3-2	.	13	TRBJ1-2	TGTGCCAGCAGTGAGGGTGCTCTCTATGGCTACACCTTC	CASSEGALYGYTF
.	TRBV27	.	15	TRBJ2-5	TGTGCCAGCAGTTCCCCCGGGTCCACGGGTGGAACCCAGTACTTC	CASSSPGSTGGTQYF